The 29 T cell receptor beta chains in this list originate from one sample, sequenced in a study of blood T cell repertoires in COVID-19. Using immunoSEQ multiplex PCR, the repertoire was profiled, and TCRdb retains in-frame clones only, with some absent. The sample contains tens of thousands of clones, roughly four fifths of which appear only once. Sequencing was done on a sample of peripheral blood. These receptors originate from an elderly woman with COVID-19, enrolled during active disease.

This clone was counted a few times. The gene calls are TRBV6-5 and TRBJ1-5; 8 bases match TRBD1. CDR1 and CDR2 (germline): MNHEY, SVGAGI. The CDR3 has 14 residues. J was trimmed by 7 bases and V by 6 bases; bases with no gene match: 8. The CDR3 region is CASSRGQGRQPQHF. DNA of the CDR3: TGTGCCAGCAGCCGTGGACAGGGCCGACAGCCCCAGCATTTT.

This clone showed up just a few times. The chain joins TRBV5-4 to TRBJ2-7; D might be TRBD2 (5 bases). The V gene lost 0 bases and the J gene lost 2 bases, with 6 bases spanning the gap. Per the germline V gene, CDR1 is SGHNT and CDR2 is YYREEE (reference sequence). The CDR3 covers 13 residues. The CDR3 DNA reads TGTGCCAGCAGCTTGGGCGGGCCCTACGAGCAGTACTTC. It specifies CASSLGGPYEQYF.

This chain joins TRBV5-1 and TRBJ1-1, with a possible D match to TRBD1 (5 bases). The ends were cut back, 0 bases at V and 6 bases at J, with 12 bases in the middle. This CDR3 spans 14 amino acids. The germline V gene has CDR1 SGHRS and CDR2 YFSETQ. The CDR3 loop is CASSLGGEFPEAFF. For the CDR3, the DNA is TGCGCCAGCAGCTTGGGGGGGGAGTTCCCTGAAGCTTTCTTT.

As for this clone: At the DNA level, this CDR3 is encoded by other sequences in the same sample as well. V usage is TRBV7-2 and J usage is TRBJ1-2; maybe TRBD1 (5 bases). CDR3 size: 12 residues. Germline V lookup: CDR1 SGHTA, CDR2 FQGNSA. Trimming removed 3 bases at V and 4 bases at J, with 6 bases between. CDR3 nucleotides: TGTGCCAGCAGCTTGGGGGGCTATGGCTACACCTTC. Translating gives CASSLGGYGYTF.

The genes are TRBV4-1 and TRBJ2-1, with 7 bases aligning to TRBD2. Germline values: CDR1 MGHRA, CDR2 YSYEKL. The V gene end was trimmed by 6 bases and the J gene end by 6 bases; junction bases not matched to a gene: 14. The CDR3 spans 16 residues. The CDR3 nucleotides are TGCGCCAGCAGATTTCTGGGTGGGAGGGCTAGCAATGAGCAGTTCTTC. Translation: CASRFLGGRASNEQFF.

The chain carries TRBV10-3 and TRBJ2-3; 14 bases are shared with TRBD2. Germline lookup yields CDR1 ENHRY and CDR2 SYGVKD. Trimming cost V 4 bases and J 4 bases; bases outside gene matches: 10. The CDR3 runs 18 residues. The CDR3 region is CAISGGVGTSGSADTQYF. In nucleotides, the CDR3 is TGTGCCATCAGTGGTGGAGTCGGGACTAGCGGGAGTGCAGATACGCAGTATTTT.

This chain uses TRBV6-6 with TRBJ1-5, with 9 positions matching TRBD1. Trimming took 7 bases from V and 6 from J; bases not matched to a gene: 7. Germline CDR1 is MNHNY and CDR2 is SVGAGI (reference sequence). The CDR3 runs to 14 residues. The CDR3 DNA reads TGTGCCAGCAACCGACAGGGGGGTTCTCAGCCCCAGCATTTT. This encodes CASNRQGGSQPQHF.

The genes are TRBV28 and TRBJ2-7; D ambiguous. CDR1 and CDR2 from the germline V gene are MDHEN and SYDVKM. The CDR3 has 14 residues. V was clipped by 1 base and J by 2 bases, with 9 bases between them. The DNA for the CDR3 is TGTGCCAGCAGTTTATTTCAACAGACCTACGAGCAGTACTTC. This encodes CASSLFQQTYEQYF.

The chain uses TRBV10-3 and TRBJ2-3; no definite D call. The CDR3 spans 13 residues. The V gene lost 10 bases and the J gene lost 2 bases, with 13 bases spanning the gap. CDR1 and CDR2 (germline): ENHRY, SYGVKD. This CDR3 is CATQARNTDTQYF. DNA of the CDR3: TGTGCCACCCAAGCGAGGAACACAGATACGCAGTATTTT.

In DNA form, the CDR3 reads TGTGCCTGGAATGACAGGTTCGCTGAAGCTTTCTTT. Its translation is CAWNDRFAEAFF. The genes are TRBV30 and TRBJ1-1; possibly TRBD1 for D (6 bases). Germline V gene lookup returns CDR1 GTSNPN and CDR2 SVGIG (reference sequence). The CDR3 totals 12 residues. Deletions cut 4 bases from V and 6 bases from J, with 12 bases between.

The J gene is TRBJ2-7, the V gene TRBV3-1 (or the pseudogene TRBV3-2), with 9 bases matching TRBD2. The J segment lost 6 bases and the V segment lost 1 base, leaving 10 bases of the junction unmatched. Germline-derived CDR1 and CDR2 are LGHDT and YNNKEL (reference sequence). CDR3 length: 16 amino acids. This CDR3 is CASSQGSASGKGEQYF. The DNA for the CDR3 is TGTGCCAGCAGCCAAGGATCCGCTAGCGGGAAGGGCGAGCAGTACTTC.

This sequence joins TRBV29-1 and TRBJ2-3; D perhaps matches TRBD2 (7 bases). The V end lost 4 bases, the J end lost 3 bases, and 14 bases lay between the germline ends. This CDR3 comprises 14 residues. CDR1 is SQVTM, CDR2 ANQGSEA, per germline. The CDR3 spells CSVGGGRGTDTQYF. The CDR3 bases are TGCAGCGTTGGCGGTGGGAGGGGGACAGATACGCAGTATTTT.

The CDR3 sequence is CASSQTGRGLTEAFF. The CDR3 nucleotides are TGTGCCAGCAGCCAAACAGGGAGAGGGCTAACTGAAGCTTTCTTT. V and J are TRBV9 and TRBJ1-1; D possibly corresponds to TRBD1 (6 bases). V gave up 4 bases and J gave up 5 bases, with 18 bases separating them. CDR1 is SGDLS and CDR2 is YYNGEE in the germline V gene. The CDR3 spans 15 residues.

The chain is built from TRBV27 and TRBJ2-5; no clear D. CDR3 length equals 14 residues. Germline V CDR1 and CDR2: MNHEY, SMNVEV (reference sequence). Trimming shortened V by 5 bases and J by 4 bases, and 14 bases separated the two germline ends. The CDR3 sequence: CASSPGWSPETQYF. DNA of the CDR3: TGTGCCAGCAGTCCTGGCTGGAGCCCAGAGACCCAGTACTTC.

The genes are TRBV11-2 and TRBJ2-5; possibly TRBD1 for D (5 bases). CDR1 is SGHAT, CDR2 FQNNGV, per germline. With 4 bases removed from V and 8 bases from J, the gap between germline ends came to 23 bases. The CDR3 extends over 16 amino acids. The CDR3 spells CASSSGGAGNQRTQYF. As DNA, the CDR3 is TGTGCCAGCAGCTCGGGTGGGGCAGGAAACCAAAGAACCCAGTACTTC.

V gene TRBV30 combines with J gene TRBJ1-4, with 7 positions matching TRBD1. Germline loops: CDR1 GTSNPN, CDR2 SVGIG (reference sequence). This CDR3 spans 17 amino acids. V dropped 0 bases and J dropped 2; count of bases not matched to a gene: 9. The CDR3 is CAWSVVTGRRTNEKLFF. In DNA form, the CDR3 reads TGTGCCTGGAGTGTAGTGACAGGGAGGAGGACTAATGAAAAACTGTTTTTT.

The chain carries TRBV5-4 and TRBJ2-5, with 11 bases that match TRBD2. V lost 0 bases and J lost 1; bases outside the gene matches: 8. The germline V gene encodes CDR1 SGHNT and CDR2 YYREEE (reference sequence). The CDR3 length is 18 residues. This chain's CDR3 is CASSLELLAGAPQETQYF. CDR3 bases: TGTGCCAGCAGCTTGGAGTTACTAGCGGGAGCCCCCCAAGAGACCCAGTACTTC.

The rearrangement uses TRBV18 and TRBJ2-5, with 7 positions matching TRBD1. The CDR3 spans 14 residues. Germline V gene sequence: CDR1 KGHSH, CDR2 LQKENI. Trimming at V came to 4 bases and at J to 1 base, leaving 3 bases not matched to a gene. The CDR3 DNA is TGTGCCAGCTCACGGGGACAGATCCAAGAGACCCAGTACTTC. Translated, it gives CASSRGQIQETQYF.

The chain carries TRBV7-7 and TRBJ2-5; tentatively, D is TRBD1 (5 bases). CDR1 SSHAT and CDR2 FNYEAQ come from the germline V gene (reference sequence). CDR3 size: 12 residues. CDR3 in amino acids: CANSQGQETQYF. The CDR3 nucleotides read TGTGCTAACAGTCAGGGACAAGAGACCCAGTACTTC.

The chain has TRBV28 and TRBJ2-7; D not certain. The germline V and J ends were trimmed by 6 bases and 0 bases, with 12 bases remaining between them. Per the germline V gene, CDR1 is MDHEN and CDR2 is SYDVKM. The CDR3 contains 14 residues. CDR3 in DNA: TGTGCCAGCAGGTATGGCTGGAGCTCCTACGAGCAGTACTTC. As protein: CASRYGWSSYEQYF.

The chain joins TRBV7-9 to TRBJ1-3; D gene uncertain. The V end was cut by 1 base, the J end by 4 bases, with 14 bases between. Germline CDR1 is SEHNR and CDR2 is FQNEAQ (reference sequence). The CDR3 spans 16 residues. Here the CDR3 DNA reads TGTGCCAGCAGCTTAGAGGCCGGGGTTAGAGGAAACACCATATATTTT. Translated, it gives CASSLEAGVRGNTIYF.

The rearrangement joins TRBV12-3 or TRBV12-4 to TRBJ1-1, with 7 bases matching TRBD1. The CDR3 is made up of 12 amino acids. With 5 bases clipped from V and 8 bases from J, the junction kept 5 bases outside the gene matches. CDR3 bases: TGTGCCAGCAGTGTGGGACAGTGGGAAGCTTTCTTT. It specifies CASSVGQWEAFF.

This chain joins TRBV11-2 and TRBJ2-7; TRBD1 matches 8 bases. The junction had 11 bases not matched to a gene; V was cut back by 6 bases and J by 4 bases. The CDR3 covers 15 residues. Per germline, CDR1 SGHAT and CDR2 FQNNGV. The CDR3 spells CASRSPGQGKYEQYF. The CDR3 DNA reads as TGTGCCAGCAGGTCACCTGGACAGGGAAAATACGAGCAGTACTTC.

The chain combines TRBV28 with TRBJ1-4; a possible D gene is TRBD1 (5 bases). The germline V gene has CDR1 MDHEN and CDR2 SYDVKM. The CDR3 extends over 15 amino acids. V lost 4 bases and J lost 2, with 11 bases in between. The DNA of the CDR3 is TGTGCCAGCAGTTCCCCAAGGGGTACTAATGAAAAACTGTTTTTT. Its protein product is CASSSPRGTNEKLFF.

The CDR3 spells CASSLPRELTTEAFF. CDR3 DNA sequence: TGTGCCAGCAGTTTGCCCCGGGAATTAACCACTGAAGCTTTCTTT. This chain connects TRBV28 to TRBJ1-1; D not certain. V was clipped by 3 bases and J by 4 bases, with 15 bases between them. The CDR3 loop spans 15 amino acids. From germline, CDR1 is MDHEN and CDR2 SYDVKM.

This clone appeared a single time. The CDR3: CASSFDRANSPLHF. CDR3 DNA: TGTGCCAGCAGCTTCGACAGGGCGAATTCACCCCTCCACTTT. The J gene is TRBJ1-6, the V gene TRBV7-2, with TRBD1 matching over 7 bases. The CDR3 is 14 amino acids. Per the germline V gene, CDR1 is SGHTA and CDR2 is FQGNSA. V lost 3 bases to trimming and J lost 7 bases; unmatched junction nucleotides: 3.

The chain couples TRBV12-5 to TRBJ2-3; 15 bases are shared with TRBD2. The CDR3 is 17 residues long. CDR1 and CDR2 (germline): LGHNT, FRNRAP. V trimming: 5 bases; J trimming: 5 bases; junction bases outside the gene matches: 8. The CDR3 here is CASGIPPGLAGGDTQYF. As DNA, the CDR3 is TGTGCTAGTGGTATCCCACCGGGACTAGCGGGGGGAGATACGCAGTATTTT.

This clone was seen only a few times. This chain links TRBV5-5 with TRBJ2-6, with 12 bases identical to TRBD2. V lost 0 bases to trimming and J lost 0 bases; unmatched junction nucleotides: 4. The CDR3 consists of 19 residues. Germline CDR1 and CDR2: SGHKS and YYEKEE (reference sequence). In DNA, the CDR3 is TGTGCCAGCAGCTTGGCCGGGACTAGCGGGTACTCTGGGGCCAACGTCCTGACTTTC. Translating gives CASSLAGTSGYSGANVLTF.

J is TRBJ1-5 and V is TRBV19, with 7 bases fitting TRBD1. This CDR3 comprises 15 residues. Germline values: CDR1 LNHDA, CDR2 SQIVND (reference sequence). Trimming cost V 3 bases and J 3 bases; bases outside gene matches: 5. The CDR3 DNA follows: TGTGCCAGTAGTATCGCAGGGGGGACCAATCAGCCCCAGCATTTT. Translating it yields CASSIAGGTNQPQHF.